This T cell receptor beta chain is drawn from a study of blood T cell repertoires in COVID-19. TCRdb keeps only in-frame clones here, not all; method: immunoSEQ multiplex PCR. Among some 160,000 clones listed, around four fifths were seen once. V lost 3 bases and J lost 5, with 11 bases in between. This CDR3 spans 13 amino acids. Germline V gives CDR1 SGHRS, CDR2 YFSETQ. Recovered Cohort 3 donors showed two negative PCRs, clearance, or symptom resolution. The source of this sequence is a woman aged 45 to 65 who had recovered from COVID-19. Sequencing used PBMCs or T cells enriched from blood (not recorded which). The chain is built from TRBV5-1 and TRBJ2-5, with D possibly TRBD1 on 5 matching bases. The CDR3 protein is CASSSQGVETQYF. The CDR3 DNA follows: TGCGCCAGCAGCTCTCAGGGTGTGGAGACCCAGTACTTC.